Listed here are 20 T cell receptor beta chains from one sample, sequenced in a study of blood T cells in healthy people across ages. A second PCR, run for about 7 to 11 cycles, used a sample-barcoded 5' primer plus a J-beta primer mix. TCRdb redid the calling of the 5' RACE reads with MiXCR, one entry per CDR3 protein. Of roughly 1,300,000 distinct CDR3 sequences listed, 55% to 75% were seen once; the top ten hold more than 6%. Input material: blood. These receptor sequences come from a man aged 18 to 29 in good health.

The V gene is TRBV9, the J gene TRBJ2-3; no clear D. Trimming shortened V by 0 bases and J by 5 bases, and 7 bases separated the two germline ends. This CDR3 contains 13 residues. Germline assignment: CDR1 SGDLS and CDR2 YYNGEE. The CDR3 loop is CASSVVLEDTQYF. The DNA of the CDR3 is TGTGCCAGCAGCGTAGTACTCGAAGATACGCAGTATTTT. Complete variable domain (other parts from reference TRBV9 and TRBJ2-3): DSGVTQTPKHLITATGQRVTLRCSPRSGDLSVYWYQQSLDQGLQFLIQYYNGEERAKGNILERFSAQQFPDLHSELNLSSLELGDSALYFCASSVVLEDTQYFGPGTRLTVL.

The chain links TRBV29-1 to TRBJ2-3; perhaps TRBD2 as D (5 bases). V dropped 4 bases and J dropped 0 bases, with 11 bases sitting between them. Germline-derived CDR1 and CDR2 are SQVTM and ANQGSEA. The CDR3 is 14 residues long. CDR3 sequence reads: CSVVAAESTDTQYF. In nucleotides, the CDR3 is TGCAGCGTTGTCGCAGCGGAAAGCACAGATACGCAGTATTTT.

The table lists this clonotype with a few counts. The chain carries TRBV29-1 and TRBJ1-2; possible D gene TRBD1, 5 bases. V lost 2 bases and J lost 7, with 20 bases in between. Germline V gene sequence: CDR1 SQVTM, CDR2 ANQGSEA. The CDR3 is 15 residues long. The CDR3, as DNA: TGCAGCGTTGAAAGGCAGGGAGCCCATTTGGGTGGCTACACCTTC. Translating gives CSVERQGAHLGGYTF. Looking up the rest from reference TRBV29-1 and TRBJ1-2 gives the full variable domain: SAVISQKPSRDICQRGTSLTIQCQVDSQVTMMFWYRQQPGQSLTLIATANQGSEATYESGFVIDKFPISRPNLTFSTLTVSNMSPEDSSIYLCSVERQGAHLGGYTFGSGTRLTVV.

The V gene is TRBV13, the J gene TRBJ1-2; no clear D. Trimming pared 0 bases from V and 2 bases from J, leaving 13 bases between. Germline V gene lookup returns CDR1 PRHDT and CDR2 FYEKMQ (reference sequence). The CDR3 contains 16 residues. DNA for the CDR3: TGTGCCAGCAGCTTAGGGGTCAGGATAGGAAACTATGGCTACACCTTC. Amino acids: CASSLGVRIGNYGYTF.

V gene TRBV24-1 combines with J gene TRBJ2-3; D unclear. The germline gives CDR1 KGHDR, CDR2 SFDVKD. V was pared by 4 bases and J by 8 bases, with 18 bases between. This CDR3 contains 15 residues. The CDR3 DNA sequence: TGTGCCACCAGTGACCCCGTCTTAACCACGGGTACGCAGTATTTT. Amino acids: CATSDPVLTTGTQYF.

This clonotype was found many times. V is TRBV7-9 and J is TRBJ2-1; TRBD2 agrees at 7 bases. The V and J ends lost 7 bases and 10 bases, in that order; junction bases with no gene match: 19. Germline V gene lookup returns CDR1 SEHNR and CDR2 FQNEAQ (reference sequence). The CDR3 is 16 residues long. The CDR3 spells CASNLLGAGVSAEQFF. CDR3 DNA sequence: TGTGCCAGCAATTTACTTGGGGCGGGAGTGTCGGCCGAGCAGTTCTTC.

On this clonotype itself: Compared with germline, one end of the junction differs, possibly owing to a read error. This rearrangement joins TRBV7-9 to TRBJ2-7, with D maybe TRBD2 (5 bases). CDR1 is SEHNR, CDR2 FQNEAQ, per germline (reference sequence). This CDR3 spans 14 amino acids. This CDR3 is CTSSSPSRSYEQYF. In DNA form, the CDR3 reads TGTACCAGCAGCTCGCCTAGCCGAAGCTACGAGCAGTACTTC.

This clonotype has a handful of counts. J is TRBJ2-3 and V is TRBV7-2; D perhaps matches TRBD1 (5 bases). This CDR3 contains 15 residues. The germline CDR1 and CDR2 sequences are SGHTA and FQGNSA. Trimming pared 4 bases from V and 2 bases from J, leaving 13 bases between. The CDR3 sequence is CASSSAGISTDTQYF. The CDR3 DNA reads as TGTGCCAGCAGCTCGGCAGGGATTTCCACAGATACGCAGTATTTT.

This clonotype appeared a few times. The chain links TRBV19 to TRBJ2-4; tentative D call: TRBD2 (5 bases). Trimming removed 1 base from V and 8 bases from J, with 18 bases in between. Germline assignment: CDR1 LNHDA and CDR2 SQIVND (reference sequence). CDR3 length equals 16 residues. The CDR3 region is CASSIAPGGGADIQYF. CDR3 in DNA: TGTGCCAGTAGTATAGCCCCCGGAGGTGGAGCGGACATTCAGTACTTC.

The chain couples TRBV6-1 to TRBJ1-1; no clear D. The germline V gene has CDR1 MNHNS and CDR2 SASEGT. This CDR3 comprises 12 residues. Trimming left V 3 bases short and J 4 bases short, with 6 bases between. CDR3 coding DNA: TGTGCCAGCAGTGATTTCCCCACTGAAGCTTTCTTT. This gives the protein CASSDFPTEAFF.

The gene calls are TRBV5-1 and TRBJ2-5; a weak D match, TRBD1 (6 bases). CDR3 length: 15 residues. Trimming removed 4 bases from V and 5 bases from J, with 18 bases in between. Germline values: CDR1 SGHRS, CDR2 YFSETQ. CDR3 in amino acids: CASSLVERRGETQYF. The CDR3 nucleotides read TGCGCCAGCAGCCTGGTTGAGAGAAGGGGGGAGACCCAGTACTTC.

This clonotype was counted a few times. The genes are TRBV4-1 and TRBJ2-1, with D perhaps being TRBD1 or TRBD2 (5 bases each). Per the germline V gene, CDR1 is MGHRA and CDR2 is YSYEKL. The V and J ends lost 0 bases and 11 bases respectively, with 11 bases between them. The CDR3 covers 13 residues. The CDR3 sequence is CASSQDGGFKQFF. CDR3 nucleotide sequence: TGCGCCAGCAGCCAAGATGGGGGTTTCAAGCAGTTCTTC.

The rearrangement links TRBV29-1 to TRBJ2-5; perhaps TRBD1 as D (5 bases). The CDR3 spans 13 residues. Trimming cost V 4 bases and J 2 bases, with 11 bases left between them. Per germline, CDR1 SQVTM and CDR2 ANQGSEA. CDR3 residues: CSVALRQQETQYF. CDR3 bases: TGCAGCGTTGCATTGAGACAGCAAGAGACCCAGTACTTC.

The gene calls are TRBV7-2 and TRBJ1-6; the D is unclear. The germline V gene encodes CDR1 SGHTA and CDR2 FQGNSA. V was trimmed by 1 base and J by 10 bases, leaving 2 bases between them. The length of the CDR3 is 11 residues. This CDR3 is CASSLVSPLHF. The CDR3 DNA follows: TGTGCCAGCAGCTTAGTATCACCCCTCCACTTT.

CDR3 residues: CSATGTSPHEQYF. The CDR3 DNA is TGCAGTGCTACCGGGACTAGCCCTCACGAGCAGTACTTC. The chain recombines TRBV20-1 with TRBJ2-3; TRBD2 matches at 9 bases. The J call may not be correct, given that the DNA end is closer to TRBJ2-7. Germline CDR1 is DFQATT and CDR2 is SNEGSKA (reference sequence). The CDR3 loop spans 13 amino acids.

The chain employs TRBV10-2 and TRBJ2-3, with 7 bases matching TRBD2. Germline CDR1 is WSHSY and CDR2 is SAAADI. V was pared by 8 bases and J by 4 bases, with 12 bases of the junction left unmatched. The CDR3 totals 15 residues. The CDR3 protein is CASLPSGLISDTQYF. The CDR3, as DNA: TGCGCCAGCCTCCCTAGCGGACTAATCTCAGATACGCAGTATTTT.

Regarding this clonotype: A read error may account for a junction end that differs from germline. The chain has TRBV20-1 and TRBJ2-3; possible D gene TRBD2, 6 bases. CDR3 length equals 13 residues. The germline V gene encodes CDR1 DFQATT and CDR2 SNEGSKA (reference sequence). CDR3 coding DNA: TGTAGGGCTAGCGACCATTCCACAGATACGCAGTATTTT. It yields the protein CRASDHSTDTQYF.

The rearrangement uses TRBV7-9 and TRBJ2-5; 10 bases align to TRBD2. Losses at the gene ends were 5 bases for V and 2 bases for J; bases not matched to a gene: 2. Per the germline V gene, CDR1 is SEHNR and CDR2 is FQNEAQ (reference sequence). This CDR3 contains 14 residues. CDR3 DNA sequence: TGTGCCAGCAGCGAGGGACTAGCGCAAGAGACCCAGTACTTC. The encoded protein is CASSEGLAQETQYF.

V and J are TRBV3-1 and TRBJ1-2, with 10 bases lining up with TRBD1. There are 16 residues in the CDR3. Germline CDR1 is LGHDT and CDR2 is YNNKEL (reference sequence). After removal of 6 bases from V and 1 base from J, the junction contained 8 bases not matched to a gene. The CDR3 region has the DNA TGTGCCAGCAGGGCGGCGAGGACAGGGGGTAACTATGGCTACACCTTC. It specifies CASRAARTGGNYGYTF. Full variable domain (outside the CDR3, taken from reference TRBV3-1 and TRBJ1-2): DTAVSQTPKYLVTQMGNDKSIKCEQNLGHDTMYWYKQDSKKFLKIMFSYNNKELIINETVPNRFSPKSPDKAHLNLHINSLELGDSAVYFCASRAARTGGNYGYTFGSGTRLTVV.

The chain employs TRBV20-1 and TRBJ2-5; weak D call: TRBD1 (5 bases). Germline lookup yields CDR1 DFQATT and CDR2 SNEGSKA (reference sequence). Trimming pared 1 base from V and 5 bases from J, leaving 14 bases between. This CDR3 has 14 residues. DNA for the CDR3: TGCAGTGCTAGAGGAACAGACCCAGGGGAGACCCAGTACTTC. It encodes CSARGTDPGETQYF.